By sample share, the clone carrying this TCR beta chain is medium-sized. This entry comes from a study of metastatic and nonmetastatic thyroid tumors. The CDR3 contains 14 residues. Germline assignment: CDR1 MDHEN and CDR2 SYDVKM. V was shortened by 2 bases and J by 7 bases, with 12 bases between the two germline ends. Treatment of any kind had been given to no patient before thyroid surgery. Per the study methods: A classifier of distant metastasis in papillary thyroid cancer was built from CDR3 differences (across clinicopathological groups). TCRdb called clones again from the PCR reads with MiXCR. TCRdb's processing, not the study's, gives the V and J calls here. Found here are about 28,000 clones, roughly 17% of them singletons; the top ten hold 4.7%.

The TCR comes from a female donor with papillary thyroid cancer or a benign thyroid nodule (not recorded which). Some clones in this sample may be carry-over from other donors' samples. V usage is TRBV28 and J usage is TRBJ1-5, with D tentatively TRBD1 (6 bases). The material sequenced was blood. CDR3 nucleotide sequence: TGTGCCAGCAGTTTAGGTTCAGGGGTGCAGCCCCAGCATTTT. Translated: CASSLGSGVQPQHF.